This T cell receptor (beta chain) was captured in a study of blood T cell repertoires in COVID-19. Clones were read by immunoSEQ multiplex PCR, and TCRdb kept only the in-frame ones, dropping some. The sample holds under 400,000 clones, under 90% seen once. After removal of 6 bases from V and 6 bases from J, the junction contained 7 bases not matched to a gene. CDR3 length equals 15 residues. The germline gives CDR1 SNHLY, CDR2 FYNNEI. The sequence was obtained from a woman in her 30s with COVID-19, enrolled during active disease. The V call is TRBV2, the J call TRBJ2-1; 11 nucleotides align to TRBD2. What was sequenced was peripheral blood. The CDR3 spells CASRGGLAVINEQFF. Here the CDR3 DNA reads TGTGCCAGCAGGGGGGGACTAGCGGTGATCAATGAGCAGTTCTTC. The full variable domain, in which reference TRBV2 and TRBJ2-1 provide the parts outside the CDR3, is EPEVTQTPSHQVTQMGQEVILRCVPISNHLYFYWYRQILGQKVEFLVSFYNNEISEKSEIFDDQFSVERPDGSNFTLKIRSTKLEDSAMYFCASRGGLAVINEQFFGPGTRLTVL.